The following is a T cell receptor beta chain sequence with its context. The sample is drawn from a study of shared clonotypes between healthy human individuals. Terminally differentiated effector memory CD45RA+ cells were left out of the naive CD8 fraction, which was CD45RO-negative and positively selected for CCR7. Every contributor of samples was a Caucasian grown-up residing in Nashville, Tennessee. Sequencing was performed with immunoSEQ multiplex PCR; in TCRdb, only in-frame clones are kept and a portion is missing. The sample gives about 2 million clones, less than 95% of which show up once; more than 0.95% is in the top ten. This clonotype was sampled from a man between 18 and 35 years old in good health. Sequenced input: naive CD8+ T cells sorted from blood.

The CDR3 DNA sequence: TGTGCCAGCAGTGAAGCGCCTGGGGACAGGGGATACGAGCAGTACTTC. Amino acid sequence: CASSEAPGDRGYEQYF. This chain links TRBV2 with TRBJ2-7; 10 bases are a match to TRBD1. In germline, CDR1 is SNHLY, CDR2 FYNNEI. V lost 0 bases and J lost 4; bases outside the gene matches: 6. The CDR3 contains 16 residues.